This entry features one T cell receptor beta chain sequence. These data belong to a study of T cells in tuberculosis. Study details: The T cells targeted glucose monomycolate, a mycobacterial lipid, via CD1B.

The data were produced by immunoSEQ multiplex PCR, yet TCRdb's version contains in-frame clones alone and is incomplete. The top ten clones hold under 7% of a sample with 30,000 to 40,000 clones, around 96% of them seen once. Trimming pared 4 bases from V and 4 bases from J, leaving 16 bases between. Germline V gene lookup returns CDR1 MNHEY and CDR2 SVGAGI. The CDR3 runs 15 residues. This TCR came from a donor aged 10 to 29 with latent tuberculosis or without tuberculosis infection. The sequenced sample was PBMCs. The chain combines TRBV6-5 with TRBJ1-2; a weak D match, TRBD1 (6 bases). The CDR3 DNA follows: TGTGCCAGCAGTTTCGCCGGACAGTTTGGCTATGGCTACACCTTC. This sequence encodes CASSFAGQFGYGYTF.